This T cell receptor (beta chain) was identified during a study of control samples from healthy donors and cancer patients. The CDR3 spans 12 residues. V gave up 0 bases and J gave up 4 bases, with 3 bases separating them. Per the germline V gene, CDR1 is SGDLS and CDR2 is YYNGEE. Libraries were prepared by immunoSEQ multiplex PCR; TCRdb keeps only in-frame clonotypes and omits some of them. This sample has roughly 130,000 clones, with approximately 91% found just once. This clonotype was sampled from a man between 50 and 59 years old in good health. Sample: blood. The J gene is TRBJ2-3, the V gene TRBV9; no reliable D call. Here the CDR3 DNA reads TGTGCCAGCAGCGTAGCTGCAGATACGCAGTATTTT. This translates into CASSVAADTQYF.